Listed below are T cell receptor beta chains from one sample, sequenced in a study of vaccination effects on CD4 cells after COVID-19. These receptors are not linked to any known antigen. Method: immunoSEQ multiplex PCR; TCRdb's copy keeps in-frame clones and lacks some. The table includes roughly 27,000 clones, about 73% detected once. The sample here was CD4+ T cells from PBMCs cultured with HCoV-OC43 spike peptides, taken after COVID-19 vaccination. The receptor source for this set is a human donor who received a COVID-19 vaccine. Both conserved end residues are trimmed from each CDR3.

>TRBJ2-3|TRBV7-6
ASSLDLTDTQY
>TRBJ2-1|TRBV11-2
ASSVMTSGKYYNEQF
>TRBJ1-3|TRBV11-2
ASSDRGPSGNTIY
>TRBJ2-7|TRBV5-1
ASSFGGRAYEQY
>TRBJ2-3|TRBV25-1
ASSLAGTDTQY
>TRBJ2-3|TRBV9
ASSDPGLAVWLGTDTQY
>TRBJ1-4|TRBV5-1
ASSSGPGPNEKLF
>TRBJ1-3|TRBV5-1
ASSLRPLNSGNTIY
>TRBJ2-1|TRBV9
ASGAGSYNEQF
>TRBJ2-1|TRBV14
ASSLINEQF
>TRBJ2-5|TRBV6-5
ASTKTPAGETQY
>TRBJ1-5|TRBV10-3
AIRLDAGQPQH
>TRBJ1-4|TRBV11-2
ASSLGEGQAGEKLF
>TRBJ1-2|TRBV6-2/TRBV6-3
ASSSAGADYGYT
>TRBJ1-3|TRBV4-1
ASSEADARSGNTIY
>TRBJ2-3|TRBV21-1
ASSKNGTACSSSTDTQY
>TRBJ2-5|TRBV9
ASSPRQYRVSGSRETQY
>TRBJ2-3|TRBV9
ASSVLVGVNTDTQY
>TRBJ2-6|TRBV5-8
ASGLGMFAGANVLT
>TRBJ1-2|TRBV2
ASSNKGVNYGYT
>TRBJ1-6|TRBV18
ASSPGTGDNSPLH
>TRBJ2-3|TRBV3-1/TRBV3-2
ASSSSGGSTDTQY
>TRBJ1-1|TRBV7-9
ASSSGDGRNTEAF
>TRBJ1-4|TRBV29-1
SAEVRGGILTNEKLF
>TRBJ1-1|TRBV5-1
ASIEGAGTEAF
>TRBJ1-6|TRBV9
ASSVVEGRGSPLH
>TRBJ2-7|TRBV5-1
ASSPQGYEQY
>TRBJ2-1|TRBV29-1
SVEVKAQSGANEQF
>TRBJ2-5|TRBV21-1
ASSKRDQGCLEETQY
>TRBJ1-6|TRBV12-5
ASGWTGWVVSDNSPLH
>TRBJ1-2|TRBV14
ASSPYIGVGGYT
>TRBJ2-1|TRBV7-9
ASSHRLADYNEQF
>TRBJ2-1|TRBV12-3/TRBV12-4
ASSWGQGQF
>TRBJ1-1|TRBV3-1/TRBV3-2
ASSQTGTGNTEAF
>TRBJ2-7|TRBV11-2
ASSLGPSNYEQY
>TRBJ2-7|TRBV10-2
ASSESTASPYEQY
>TRBJ1-1|TRBV6-6
ASRDTGPAEAF
>TRBJ1-1|TRBV7-6
ASSLQLRQNTEAF
>TRBJ1-1|TRBV3-1/TRBV3-2
ASSQAWGNTEAF
>TRBJ2-2|TRBV5-1
ASSLVWGPNTGELF
>TRBJ2-1|TRBV27
ASSRVGNEQF
>TRBJ1-2|TRBV2
ASSGRGRGGYT
>TRBJ2-1|TRBV27
ASTTYSSYNEQF
>TRBJ1-1|TRBV18
ASSRGENTEAF
>TRBJ1-3|TRBV5-4
ASSLQGINTIY
>TRBJ1-1|TRBV4-1
ASRNRALNTEAF